These 27 T cell receptor beta chains were all obtained from the same sample, sequenced in a study of control samples from healthy donors and cancer patients. Assay used: immunoSEQ multiplex PCR; TCRdb lists only in-frame clones, some missing. The table shows approximately 94,000 clones, with around 86% occurring only once. The sequenced sample consisted of blood. The receptors here all came from a woman in her forties or fifties in good health.

This clone was detected a few times. The chain recombines TRBV7-6 with TRBJ1-5; 7 positions match TRBD1. The CDR3 spans 14 residues. Germline V lookup: CDR1 SGHVS, CDR2 FNYEAQ. Unmatched junction bases numbered 3, after V lost 5 bases and J lost 2 bases. The DNA for the CDR3 is TGTGCCAGCAGCCTCCAGGGGGGCAATCAGCCCCAGCATTTT. The encoded protein is CASSLQGGNQPQHF. Together with reference TRBV7-6 and TRBJ1-5, the CDR3 gives the full variable domain: GAGVSQSPRYKVTKRGQDVALRCDPISGHVSLYWYRQALGQGPEFLTYFNYEAQQDKSGLPNDRFSAERPEGSISTLTIQRTEQRDSAMYRCASSLQGGNQPQHFGDGTRLSIL.

This chain uses TRBV5-4 with TRBJ1-2; a weak D match, TRBD1 (5 bases). Germline V lookup: CDR1 SGHNT, CDR2 YYREEE (reference sequence). CDR3 length: 17 residues. Trimming cost V 4 bases and J 8 bases, with 27 bases left between them. CDR3 nucleotides: TGTGCCAGCAGCATTGCTACCCTAGGGGTTGGTATTCGGGGCTACACCTTC. It codes for CASSIATLGVGIRGYTF.

The chain carries TRBV7-3 and TRBJ2-5; TRBD2 aligns across 10 bases. CDR1 and CDR2 from the germline V gene are SGHTA and FQGTGA. Trimming removed 2 bases from V and 2 bases from J; junction bases left unmatched: 5. This CDR3 has 16 residues. CDR3 sequence (DNA): TGTGCCAGCAGCTTAGGGACTAGCGCCAAACAAGAGACCCAGTACTTC. Protein: CASSLGTSAKQETQYF.

The CDR3 DNA is TGTGCCAGTTCTACAGGGTATATGGATGGCTACACCTTC. Translated, it gives CASSTGYMDGYTF. J is TRBJ1-2 and V is TRBV5-6; a weak D match, TRBD1 (6 bases). V was trimmed by 8 bases and J by 6 bases, leaving 17 bases between them. The CDR3 extends over 13 amino acids. CDR1 is SGHDT, CDR2 YYEEEE, per germline. Full variable domain (missing parts from reference TRBV5-6 and TRBJ1-2): DAGVTQSPTHLIKTRGQQVTLRCSPKSGHDTVSWYQQALGQGPQFIFQYYEEEERQRGNFPDRFSGHQFPNYSSELNVNALLLGDSALYLCASSTGYMDGYTFGSGTRLTVV.

This clone was detected only once. This rearrangement joins TRBV5-1 to TRBJ1-2; no clear D gene. Germline V gene lookup returns CDR1 SGHRS and CDR2 YFSETQ. This CDR3 has 13 amino acids. V was clipped by 1 base and J by 4 bases, with 8 bases between them. The CDR3 coding sequence is TGCGCCAGCAGCTTGAACAGCCGCTATGGCTACACCTTC. It translates to CASSLNSRYGYTF.

The V and J genes are TRBV4-3 and TRBJ2-5; TRBD1 agrees at 7 bases. CDR3 size: 15 residues. With V trimmed by 0 bases and J by 2 bases, 3 bases remained unmatched. Germline assignment: CDR1 LGHNA and CDR2 YSLEER. CDR3 protein: CASSQDLTGQETQYF. The CDR3 nucleotides read TGCGCCAGCAGCCAAGACCTGACAGGGCAAGAGACCCAGTACTTC.

The rearrangement uses TRBV6-2 or TRBV6-3 and TRBJ1-5; D gene ambiguous. CDR3 length: 14 residues. V shed 3 bases and J shed 2 bases, with 8 bases lying between them. Germline assignment: CDR1 MNHEY and CDR2 SVGEGT. The CDR3 loop reads CASSYGFGNQPQHF. As DNA, the CDR3 is TGTGCCAGCAGTTATGGGTTTGGCAATCAGCCCCAGCATTTT.

The chain couples TRBV4-1 to TRBJ1-1; D uncertain. The CDR3 has 15 residues. CDR1 is MGHRA and CDR2 is YSYEKL in the germline V gene. Trimming took 2 bases from V and 4 from J, leaving 14 bases between them. CDR3 nucleotides: TGCGCCAGCAGCCAAATTCGGGGATGGGGCACTGAAGCTTTCTTT. Residues: CASSQIRGWGTEAFF.

The genes are TRBV5-1 and TRBJ2-5; 8 nucleotides align to TRBD2. V trimming: 0 bases; J trimming: 4 bases; junction bases outside the gene matches: 5. The V gene's germline CDR1 is SGHRS and CDR2 YFSETQ. The CDR3 is 15 residues long. The CDR3 loop is CASSLDGTRTETQYF. CDR3 nucleotide sequence: TGCGCCAGCAGCTTGGATGGGACTAGGACAGAGACCCAGTACTTC.

This chain uses TRBV10-2 with TRBJ2-2; 7 bases match TRBD1. Germline CDR1 reads WSHSY; CDR2 reads SAAADI. After removal of 4 bases from V and 4 bases from J, the junction contained 6 bases not matched to a gene. The CDR3 is made up of 15 amino acids. The CDR3 here is CASSGQGISTGELFF. CDR3 nucleotide sequence: TGCGCCAGCAGTGGACAGGGTATTAGCACCGGGGAGCTGTTTTTT.

The chain has TRBV7-2 and TRBJ2-7; TRBD2 matches 7 bases. The CDR3 consists of 16 residues. V dropped 4 bases and J dropped 2; count of bases not matched to a gene: 11. Per germline, CDR1 SGHTA and CDR2 FQGNSA. This CDR3 reads CASSSNGGLRTYEQYF. The CDR3 DNA reads as TGTGCCAGCAGCTCAAATGGGGGACTACGAACCTACGAGCAGTACTTC.

The genes are TRBV18 and TRBJ2-1; 10 positions match TRBD2. This CDR3 is 17 amino acids long. V lost 2 bases, J lost 0 bases, and 4 bases stayed unmatched. Germline-derived CDR1 and CDR2 are KGHSH and LQKENI. CDR3 loop: CASSPRGLAASYNEQFF. The CDR3 DNA is TGTGCCAGCTCACCAAGAGGACTAGCGGCCTCCTACAATGAGCAGTTCTTC.

This clone was seen only once. This chain joins TRBV28 and TRBJ2-7; D not resolved. Trimming pared 5 bases from V and 0 bases from J, leaving 8 bases between. The length of the CDR3 is 13 residues. Germline-derived CDR1 and CDR2 are MDHEN and SYDVKM. The CDR3 loop is CASSPPDSYEQYF. For the CDR3, the DNA is TGTGCCAGCAGTCCGCCGGACTCCTACGAGCAGTACTTC. The entire variable domain, with the rest obtained from reference TRBV28 and TRBJ2-7, is as follows: DVKVTQSSRYLVKRTGEKVFLECVQDMDHENMFWYRQDPGLGLRLIYFSYDVKMKEKGDIPEGYSVSREKKERFSLILESASTNQTSMYLCASSPPDSYEQYFGPGTRLTVT.

The chain combines TRBV9 with TRBJ1-1; no definite D call. The CDR3 contains 13 residues. Trimming took off 3 bases at V and 1 base at J, with 7 bases between the two ends. The germline V gene encodes CDR1 SGDLS and CDR2 YYNGEE. Here the CDR3 reads CASSAQRNTEAFF. The CDR3 DNA sequence: TGTGCCAGCAGCGCTCAGAGGAACACTGAAGCTTTCTTT.

V and J are TRBV5-1 and TRBJ2-1, with unresolved D. The CDR3 is 14 amino acids. V was trimmed by 0 bases and J by 3 bases, leaving 7 bases between them. Germline assignment: CDR1 SGHRS and CDR2 YFSETQ. CDR3: CASSLAASYNEQFF. Written as DNA, the CDR3 is TGCGCCAGCAGCTTGGCCGCGAGCTACAATGAGCAGTTCTTC.

This clone appeared once. This chain uses TRBV9 with TRBJ2-3; D not resolved. The CDR3 totals 12 residues. CDR1 SGDLS and CDR2 YYNGEE come from the germline V gene. The V and J ends lost 7 bases and 3 bases respectively, with 9 bases between them. Here the CDR3 DNA reads TGTGCCAGCTGTGAAGTTACAGATACGCAGTATTTT. Its protein product is CASCEVTDTQYF.

A few counts support this clone. J is TRBJ1-5 and V is TRBV5-1, with TRBD1 as a possible D gene (6 bases). CDR3 length: 15 amino acids. In germline, CDR1 is SGHRS, CDR2 YFSETQ. Trimming took 4 bases from V and 5 from J, leaving 16 bases between them. The CDR3 region has the DNA TGCGCCAGCAGCCCAACAGGGCAGAGGGATCAGCCCCAGCATTTT. This translates into CASSPTGQRDQPQHF.

This clone was seen a few times. This sample includes further DNA sequences coding for the same CDR3. This chain uses TRBV5-1 with TRBJ1-2; perhaps TRBD1 as D (6 bases). This CDR3 has 12 residues. V was trimmed by 6 bases and J by 7 bases, leaving 13 bases between them. Per the germline V gene, CDR1 is SGHRS and CDR2 is YFSETQ. CDR3 sequence: CASKGGGGGYTF. As DNA, the CDR3 is TGCGCCAGCAAGGGTGGAGGGGGTGGCTACACCTTC.

This clone was seen a handful of times. The chain uses TRBV7-3 and TRBJ1-1; D gene unclear. The V and J ends lost 3 bases and 4 bases respectively, with 9 bases between them. From germline, CDR1 is SGHTA and CDR2 FQGTGA. CDR3 length: 13 residues. CDR3 amino acids: CASSFTMGTEAFF. As DNA, the CDR3 is TGTGCCAGCAGCTTCACCATGGGCACTGAAGCTTTCTTT.

The chain carries TRBV4-3 and TRBJ1-2; 9 bases match TRBD1. Looked up from germline, CDR1 is LGHNA and CDR2 is YSLEER. The CDR3 runs to 15 residues. Losses at the gene ends were 0 bases for V and 5 bases for J; bases not matched to a gene: 4. DNA of the CDR3: TGCGCCAGCAGCCAAGACCTCGGACAGGGGTATGGCTACACCTTC. Amino acids: CASSQDLGQGYGYTF.

The chain uses TRBV6-6 and TRBJ1-1, with 9 bases aligning to TRBD1. With V trimmed by 8 bases and J by 5 bases, 6 bases remained unmatched. CDR3 length: 13 amino acids. CDR1 MNHNY and CDR2 SVGAGI come from the germline V gene (reference sequence). The CDR3 loop is CASLGQGKTEAFF. The CDR3 DNA reads as TGTGCCAGCTTGGGACAGGGTAAAACTGAAGCTTTCTTT.

The rearrangement uses TRBV11-2 and TRBJ1-3; 7 bases agree with TRBD1. The V gene's germline CDR1 is SGHAT and CDR2 FQNNGV. The CDR3 totals 15 residues. V was pared by 6 bases and J by 3 bases, with 8 bases of the junction left unmatched. The CDR3: CASSQQGTSGNTIYF. The CDR3 DNA follows: TGTGCCAGCAGTCAACAGGGGACAAGTGGAAACACCATATATTTT.

This rearrangement joins TRBV5-4 to TRBJ1-6; D unresolved. V was shortened by 0 bases and J by 11 bases, with 9 bases between the two germline ends. This CDR3 has 13 residues. Per germline, CDR1 SGHNT and CDR2 YYREEE (reference sequence). CDR3 nucleotide sequence: TGTGCCAGCAGCTTGGGTGAAGTCACACCCCTCCACTTT. This sequence encodes CASSLGEVTPLHF.

This clone appeared a few times. The chain has TRBV5-1 and TRBJ1-1; D is undetermined. CDR1 is SGHRS and CDR2 is YFSETQ in the germline V gene. The CDR3 is 14 residues long. Between the trimmed V and J ends, which lost 5 bases and 2 bases, there was a span of 13 bases. DNA of the CDR3: TGCGCCAGCAGTCGAATGCCGGGTAACACTGAAGCTTTCTTT. Protein: CASSRMPGNTEAFF. Complete variable domain (other parts from reference TRBV5-1 and TRBJ1-1): KAGVTQTPRYLIKTRGQQVTLSCSPISGHRSVSWYQQTPGQGLQFLFEYFSETQRNKGNFPGRFSGRQFSNSRSEMNVSTLELGDSALYLCASSRMPGNTEAFFGQGTRLTVV.

This clone occurred a few times. The J gene is TRBJ2-2, the V gene TRBV2; D ambiguous. V was trimmed by 4 bases and J by 1 base, leaving 4 bases between them. Germline CDR1 SNHLY, CDR2 FYNNEI. CDR3 length: 13 residues. This CDR3 is CASSVENTGELFF. The CDR3 DNA is TGTGCCAGCAGTGTGGAGAACACCGGGGAGCTGTTTTTT.

This chain connects TRBV15 to TRBJ1-1, with 8 bases matching TRBD1. The CDR3 covers 18 residues. Germline assignment: CDR1 LNHNV and CDR2 YYDKDF (reference sequence). J gave up 3 bases and V 1 base, and 13 bases lay outside the gene matches. CDR3 bases: TGTGCCACCAGCAGAGGGGGACAGGCCATAGTCAGGGACACTGAAGCTTTCTTT. Translating it yields CATSRGGQAIVRDTEAFF.

The V call is TRBV24-1, the J call TRBJ1-1; no clear D. Germline loops: CDR1 KGHDR, CDR2 SFDVKD. The length of the CDR3 is 16 residues. Between the trimmed V and J ends, which lost 3 bases and 0 bases, there was a span of 13 bases. Here the CDR3 DNA reads TGTGCCACCAGTGATCTGGAATTAAAGATGAACACTGAAGCTTTCTTT. It codes for CATSDLELKMNTEAFF.